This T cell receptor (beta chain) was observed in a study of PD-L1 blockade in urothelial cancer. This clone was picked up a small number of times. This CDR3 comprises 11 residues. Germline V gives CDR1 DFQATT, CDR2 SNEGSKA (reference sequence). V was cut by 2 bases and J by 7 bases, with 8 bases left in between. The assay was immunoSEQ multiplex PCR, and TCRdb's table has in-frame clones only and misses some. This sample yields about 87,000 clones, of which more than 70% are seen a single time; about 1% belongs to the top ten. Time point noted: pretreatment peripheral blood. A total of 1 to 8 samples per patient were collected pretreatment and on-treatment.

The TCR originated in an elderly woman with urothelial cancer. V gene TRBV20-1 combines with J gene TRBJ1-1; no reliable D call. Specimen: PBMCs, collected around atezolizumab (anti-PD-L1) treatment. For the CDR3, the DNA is TGCAGTGCTAGACCCGGGAGTGAAGCTTTCTTT. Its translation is CSARPGSEAFF.